This T cell receptor beta chain was sequenced during a study of blood T cell repertoires in COVID-19. Study details: Collection of acute and convalescent COVID-19 samples took place in the United States, Italy and Spain. PBMCs, B-cell-depleted T cells, or T cells were the source of the cDNA or gDNA that made up the material.

CDR1 and CDR2 (germline): SGHDN, FVKESK. The CDR3 contains 16 residues. V was pared by 1 base and J by 4 bases, with 5 bases of the junction left unmatched. Authors' processing steps: Reference gene primer amplification gave nucleated cell count estimates. Repertoires were generated with immunoSEQ multiplex PCR, while TCRdb's copy carries only in-frame clones and drops some. The V and J calls and clone size were taken over from that table, and D and trimming were inferred from the DNA. The table lists roughly 45,000 clones, around 85% of them singletons. The chain joins TRBV14 to TRBJ2-2; 8 bases map to TRBD2. This receptor was identified in a middle-aged man with active COVID-19. Material for sequencing was peripheral blood. As DNA, the CDR3 is TGTGCCAGCAGCCAAGGCGGGGGGCTTTTCACCGGGGAGCTGTTTTTT. Amino acids: CASSQGGGLFTGELFF.